This TCR beta chain came from a study of blood T cell repertoires in COVID-19. Study at large: The analysed material was cDNA or gDNA that came from T cells, B-cell-depleted T cells, or PBMCs.

The table came from immunoSEQ multiplex PCR; TCRdb's copy has only in-frame clones and leaves some out. Altogether 250,000 to 300,000 clones are present, roughly 93% being singletons, with the ten largest covering about 2.1%. This clone was seen only a few times. The receptor's source is a woman aged 40-49 years with acute COVID-19. Source material: PBMCs or T cells enriched from blood (not recorded which).

DNA for the CDR3: TGCAGCGGCGACAGGGGTGGGACTGAAGCTTTCTTT. This encodes CSGDRGGTEAFF. The chain combines TRBV29-1 with TRBJ1-1; 8 bases align to TRBD1. CDR1 SQVTM and CDR2 ANQGSEA come from the germline V gene. The junction had 6 bases not matched to a gene; V was cut back by 7 bases and J by 5 bases. The CDR3 loop spans 12 amino acids.